A selection of T cell receptor beta chains follows, all from one sample in a study of blood T cells in healthy people across ages. From the 5' RACE reads, TCRdb called clonotypes with MiXCR, one entry per CDR3 protein. The profile shows about 720,000 distinct CDR3 sequences, 22% of them singletons. Sequencing was performed on blood. The receptors were gathered from a man in his 70s in good health. Both conserved end residues are part of each CDR3. Each record gives: CDR3 protein, CDR3 DNA, J gene, V gene, D gene, clone size. D genes are given only for firm matches. Not every row has a clone size; where given, it reads once, few, many or a size class.

CSVSDGSNQPQHF	TGCAGCGTTTCTGACGGTAGCAATCAGCCCCAGCATTTT	TRBJ1-5	TRBV29-1	NA	NA
CATSSDRGRTDTQYF	TGTGCCACCAGCAGTGACAGAGGACGAACAGATACGCAGTATTTT	TRBJ2-3	TRBV15	NA	NA
CASRISGGSTDTQYF	TGTGCCAGCAGGATTAGCGGGGGAAGCACAGATACGCAGTATTTT	TRBJ2-3	TRBV6-1	TRBD2	NA
CTSSPGSLSTDTQYF	TGTACCAGCAGCCCGGGATCTTTAAGCACAGATACGCAGTATTTT	TRBJ2-3	TRBV7-9	NA	NA
CASSWTSAGSADTQYF	TGTGCCAGCAGCTGGACTAGCGCCGGGAGTGCAGATACGCAGTATTTT	TRBJ2-3	TRBV7-2	TRBD2	few
CASSLWGERGAEAFF	TGTGCCAGCAGCCTCTGGGGCGAAAGGGGCGCTGAGGCTTTCTTT	TRBJ1-1	TRBV3-1	NA	NA
CASRTWPENEQFF	TGTGCCAGCAGAACTTGGCCGGAAAATGAGCAGTTCTTC	TRBJ2-1	TRBV6-2/TRBV6-3	NA	few
CASSVVGNTYNEQFF	TGTGCCAGCAGCGTAGTCGGCAACACCTACAATGAGCAGTTCTTC	TRBJ2-1	TRBV9	NA	few
CASKREIHNEQFF	TGTGCCAGTAAGCGGGAGATCCACAATGAGCAGTTCTTC	TRBJ2-1	TRBV12-3/TRBV12-4	TRBD2	few
CAISEGQGAEAFF	TGTGCCATCAGTGAGGGACAGGGTGCTGAAGCTTTCTTT	TRBJ1-1	TRBV10-3	TRBD1	few
CASSRVSNEKLFF	TGTGCCAGCTCCCGGGTGTCTAATGAAAAACTGTTTTTT	TRBJ1-4	TRBV7-2	NA	NA